These T cell receptor beta chains were read from a single sample in a study of identical twins. TCRdb analysed the 5' RACE reads with MiXCR anew, one entry per CDR3 protein. The sample contains nearly 200,000 distinct CDR3 sequences, more than 15% of which appear only once. These data were likewise used in another study, on T cells expressing NK-cell markers.

The source material was CD8+ T cells sorted from blood. These receptors all stem from a woman aged 18-29 years in good health. Each CDR3 is given with its conserved first and last residue. The order of the fields is CDR3 length, V gene, J gene, clone size, D gene, CDR3 DNA, CDR3 protein. D genes are given only for firm matches. Clone size is not always given. Where it is, it says once, few, many or a class for expanded clones.

CDR3 length: 13; V gene: TRBV15; J gene: TRBJ2-7; clone size: many; D gene: -; CDR3 DNA: TGTGCCACCCGCCCCGGCTGGGAAAACGAGCAGTACTTC; CDR3 protein: CATRPGWENEQYF
CDR3 length: 16; V gene: TRBV6-2/TRBV6-3; J gene: TRBJ1-2; clone size: -; D gene: -; CDR3 DNA: TGTGCCAGCCTCGACCATGACCGCCTAAACCTCTATGGCTACACCTTC; CDR3 protein: CASLDHDRLNLYGYTF
CDR3 length: 16; V gene: TRBV15; J gene: TRBJ2-5; clone size: -; D gene: TRBD2; CDR3 DNA: TGTGCCACCAGCAGGGGACGGCGGGGGTATCAAGAGACCCAGTACTTC; CDR3 protein: CATSRGRRGYQETQYF
CDR3 length: 13; V gene: TRBV7-9; J gene: TRBJ1-1; clone size: -; D gene: -; CDR3 DNA: TGTGCCAGCAGCTTCGATACGTTCACTGAAGCTTTCTTT; CDR3 protein: CASSFDTFTEAFF
CDR3 length: 13; V gene: TRBV12-3/TRBV12-4; J gene: TRBJ2-1; clone size: few; D gene: TRBD1; CDR3 DNA: TGTGCCAGCATTCCCGGGACAGGGGGTGAGCAGTTCTTC; CDR3 protein: CASIPGTGGEQFF
CDR3 length: 17; V gene: TRBV12-3/TRBV12-4; J gene: TRBJ2-6; clone size: few; D gene: TRBD1; CDR3 DNA: TGTGCCAGCAGTTCAGACAGGGTACGGCCCGGGGCCAACGTCCTGACTTTC; CDR3 protein: CASSSDRVRPGANVLTF
CDR3 length: 16; V gene: TRBV9; J gene: TRBJ2-1; clone size: few; D gene: TRBD2; CDR3 DNA: TGTGCCAGCACCAGCGGGGGGGCCCCTTCCTACAATGAGCAGTTCTTC; CDR3 protein: CASTSGGAPSYNEQFF
CDR3 length: 13; V gene: TRBV20-1; J gene: TRBJ2-3; clone size: many; D gene: -; CDR3 DNA: TGCAGTGCTAGACGCGGACTGGAAGATACGCAGTATTTT; CDR3 protein: CSARRGLEDTQYF
CDR3 length: 20; V gene: TRBV11-2; J gene: TRBJ2-3; clone size: -; D gene: -; CDR3 DNA: TGTGCCAGCAGCTTAGGGGTTGCTAGCGCGACCTCCTGGAGCACAGATACGCAGTATTTT; CDR3 protein: CASSLGVASATSWSTDTQYF
CDR3 length: 15; V gene: TRBV5-5; J gene: TRBJ1-6; clone size: few; D gene: TRBD1; CDR3 DNA: TGTGCCAGCAGCCCCACCGGGACAGATCTTTCACCCCTCCACTTT; CDR3 protein: CASSPTGTDLSPLHF
CDR3 length: 14; V gene: TRBV15; J gene: TRBJ2-1; clone size: -; D gene: TRBD1; CDR3 DNA: TGTGCCACCAGCAGGACAGGGATCTACAATGAGCAGTTCTTC; CDR3 protein: CATSRTGIYNEQFF
CDR3 length: 13; V gene: TRBV12-3/TRBV12-4; J gene: TRBJ2-7; clone size: -; D gene: -; CDR3 DNA: TGTGCCAGCAGTTTATCTCCCCTTAACGAGCAGTACTTC; CDR3 protein: CASSLSPLNEQYF
CDR3 length: 14; V gene: TRBV12-3/TRBV12-4; J gene: TRBJ1-1; clone size: few; D gene: -; CDR3 DNA: TGTGCCAGCAGTTTAACACTGACAGGCACTGAAGCTTTCTTT; CDR3 protein: CASSLTLTGTEAFF
CDR3 length: 16; V gene: TRBV6-2/TRBV6-3; J gene: TRBJ2-2; clone size: -; D gene: TRBD2; CDR3 DNA: TGTGCCAGCAGTTTGAGCGGGAGGGCCTCGGGCGGGGAGCTGTTTTTT; CDR3 protein: CASSLSGRASGGELFF
CDR3 length: 14; V gene: TRBV6-2/TRBV6-3; J gene: TRBJ2-1; clone size: few; D gene: -; CDR3 DNA: TGTGCCAGCCTGGGGGGTCGCTCCTACAATGAGCAGTTCTTC; CDR3 protein: CASLGGRSYNEQFF
CDR3 length: 11; V gene: TRBV7-9; J gene: TRBJ1-4; clone size: few; D gene: -; CDR3 DNA: TGTGCCAGCAGCGTAAATGAAAAACTGTTTTTT; CDR3 protein: CASSVNEKLFF
CDR3 length: 13; V gene: TRBV6-1; J gene: TRBJ2-5; clone size: -; D gene: -; CDR3 DNA: TGTGCCAGCAGAATCACTGTGGAAGAGACCCAGTACTTC; CDR3 protein: CASRITVEETQYF
CDR3 length: 12; V gene: TRBV3-1; J gene: TRBJ2-1; clone size: -; D gene: -; CDR3 DNA: TGTGCCAGCAGTCCAACAGGGAATGAGCAGTTCTTC; CDR3 protein: CASSPTGNEQFF
CDR3 length: 15; V gene: TRBV12-3/TRBV12-4; J gene: TRBJ1-5; clone size: few; D gene: -; CDR3 DNA: TGTGCCAGCAGTGAGGGACCCCAAAAGGGTCAGCCCCAGCATTTT; CDR3 protein: CASSEGPQKGQPQHF
CDR3 length: 18; V gene: TRBV3-1; J gene: TRBJ2-2; clone size: few; D gene: TRBD2; CDR3 DNA: TGTGCCAGCAGCCAAACTAGCGGGGATCGTTCGGGCACCGGGGAGCTGTTTTTT; CDR3 protein: CASSQTSGDRSGTGELFF
CDR3 length: 14; V gene: TRBV5-1; J gene: TRBJ2-1; clone size: -; D gene: -; CDR3 DNA: TGCGCCAGCAGCTTCGGACCGGGAGAAGATGAGCAGTTCTTC; CDR3 protein: CASSFGPGEDEQFF
CDR3 length: 16; V gene: TRBV4-1; J gene: TRBJ2-1; clone size: few; D gene: TRBD2; CDR3 DNA: TGCGCCAGCAGCCAAGATGGGACTAGCGACCGCGGGGAGCAGTTCTTC; CDR3 protein: CASSQDGTSDRGEQFF
CDR3 length: 16; V gene: TRBV5-1; J gene: TRBJ2-3; clone size: -; D gene: TRBD1; CDR3 DNA: TGCGCCAGCAGCTTGGATATGGACAGGGGCACAGATACGCAGTATTTT; CDR3 protein: CASSLDMDRGTDTQYF
CDR3 length: 14; V gene: TRBV20-1; J gene: TRBJ2-1; clone size: few; D gene: -; CDR3 DNA: TGCAGTGCTAGTGATACAGGCCCCTACAATGAGCAGTTCTTC; CDR3 protein: CSASDTGPYNEQFF
CDR3 length: 16; V gene: TRBV3-1; J gene: TRBJ2-1; clone size: few; D gene: TRBD2; CDR3 DNA: TGTGCCAGCAGCCGAGGGAGCGGGAGGGTTGGGAATGAGCAGTTCTTC; CDR3 protein: CASSRGSGRVGNEQFF
CDR3 length: 16; V gene: TRBV28; J gene: TRBJ2-2; clone size: -; D gene: TRBD2; CDR3 DNA: TGTGCCAGCAGTCCAGAAGCGGGGGGGCAAAGCGGGGAGCTGTTTTTT; CDR3 protein: CASSPEAGGQSGELFF
CDR3 length: 12; V gene: TRBV10-3; J gene: TRBJ2-7; clone size: -; D gene: -; CDR3 DNA: TGTGCCATCAGTGAGTGGTACTACGAGCAGTACTTC; CDR3 protein: CAISEWYYEQYF